A single sample gave rise to the 21 T cell receptor beta chains below, sequenced in a study of cytomegalovirus exposure and HLA in healthy donors. The study ran its PCR with 60 Vbeta and 13 Jbeta primers. Only in-frame clones appear in the TCRdb table, and some are missing; sequencing was by immunoSEQ multiplex PCR. This table holds about 130,000 clones, more than 60% found once. The sequencing input was PBMCs. The receptors here all came from a woman in her thirties or forties in good health and CMV-seropositive.

This clone was counted a few times. The chain joins TRBV27 to TRBJ2-6; D unresolved. Looked up from germline, CDR1 is MNHEY and CDR2 is SMNVEV (reference sequence). The CDR3 sequence is 13 residues long. V was pared by 3 bases and J by 3 bases, with 3 bases between. The CDR3 sequence is CASSFYGANVLTF. The CDR3 DNA reads TGTGCCAGCAGTTTTTATGGGGCCAACGTCCTGACTTTC.

The J gene is TRBJ2-3, the V gene TRBV9; 8 bases map to TRBD2. V trimming: 0 bases; J trimming: 3 bases; junction bases outside the gene matches: 6. Germline V gene data show CDR1 as SGDLS and CDR2 as YYNGEE. The CDR3 runs to 16 residues. CDR3 DNA sequence: TGTGCCAGCAGCGTAGGTACGGGGGGGTTTACAGATACGCAGTATTTT. It codes for CASSVGTGGFTDTQYF.

The V call is TRBV2, the J call TRBJ1-6; 7 positions match TRBD1. The CDR3 is 15 amino acids. The trim removed 5 bases at V and 7 bases at J, leaving 8 bases unmatched. In germline, CDR1 is SNHLY, CDR2 FYNNEI. CDR3 nucleotide sequence: TGTGCCAGCAGTATAAGGACAGGAACCAATTCACCCCTCCACTTT. Translated: CASSIRTGTNSPLHF.

The gene calls are TRBV5-4 and TRBJ1-2, with D uncertain. Per germline, CDR1 SGHNT and CDR2 YYREEE (reference sequence). Trimming left V 5 bases short and J 3 bases short, with 5 bases between. The CDR3 loop spans 11 amino acids. This chain's CDR3 is CASRADYGYTF. The CDR3 nucleotides are TGTGCCAGCAGGGCAGACTATGGCTACACCTTC.

The chain carries TRBV7-2 and TRBJ1-5, with TRBD1 matching over 7 bases. Germline V gives CDR1 SGHTA, CDR2 FQGNSA. The CDR3 totals 18 residues. V was clipped by 1 base and J by 0 bases; unmatched bases: 9. CDR3 amino acids: CASSLVGTGEYSNQPQHF. The CDR3 bases are TGTGCCAGCAGCTTAGTTGGTACAGGGGAGTATAGCAATCAGCCCCAGCATTTT.

V and J are TRBV29-1 and TRBJ2-5; a weak D match, TRBD2 (5 bases). The V and J ends lost 7 bases and 5 bases respectively, with 20 bases between them. From germline, CDR1 is SQVTM and CDR2 ANQGSEA. The CDR3 has 14 residues. DNA of the CDR3: TGCAGCGGGTCGAGGGAGACTGCCGGCGAGACCCAGTACTTC. It encodes CSGSRETAGETQYF. Full variable domain (outside the CDR3, taken from reference TRBV29-1 and TRBJ2-5): SAVISQKPSRDICQRGTSLTIQCQVDSQVTMMFWYRQQPGQSLTLIATANQGSEATYESGFVIDKFPISRPNLTFSTLTVSNMSPEDSSIYLCSGSRETAGETQYFGPGTRLLVL.

The chain couples TRBV5-1 to TRBJ1-1; tentatively, D is TRBD1 (6 bases). The CDR3 has 14 residues. V lost 0 bases to trimming and J lost 3 bases, with 9 bases between them. The V gene's germline CDR1 is SGHRS and CDR2 YFSETQ. CDR3 sequence (DNA): TGCGCCAGCAGCTTGGCAGGGGCGGACACTGAAGCTTTCTTT. Amino acids: CASSLAGADTEAFF.

This chain links TRBV5-1 with TRBJ1-2; a weak D match, TRBD1 (6 bases). The germline V gene has CDR1 SGHRS and CDR2 YFSETQ. This CDR3 is 13 amino acids long. V gave up 1 base and J gave up 6 bases, with 10 bases separating them. CDR3 sequence (DNA): TGCGCCAGCAGCTTGAGCCCAGGGGATGGCTACACCTTC. The encoded protein is CASSLSPGDGYTF.

The CDR3 bases are TGTGCCAGCAGCCAAGATGTGGGAGTGAACACTGAAGCTTTCTTT. This encodes CASSQDVGVNTEAFF. This chain connects TRBV14 to TRBJ1-1; D not resolved. Germline V gene data show CDR1 as SGHDN and CDR2 as FVKESK. V shed 0 bases and J shed 0 bases, with 8 bases lying between them. There are 15 residues in the CDR3.

This clone came up a few times. Additional DNA sequences in this sample encode the identical CDR3. The CDR3 spells CASGLVGVRAHRSNQPQHF. The CDR3 DNA reads TGTGCTAGTGGTTTGGTAGGCGTCAGGGCCCACCGTAGCAATCAGCCCCAGCATTTT. The chain links TRBV12-5 to TRBJ1-5; TRBD1 might be the D (5 bases). CDR1 is LGHNT, CDR2 FRNRAP, per germline. With 0 bases removed from V and 0 bases from J, the gap between germline ends came to 18 bases. This CDR3 is built from 19 residues.

The chain carries TRBV5-6 and TRBJ1-2; D is uncertain. Germline CDR1 reads SGHDT; CDR2 reads YYEEEE. The V gene lost 5 bases and the J gene lost 3 bases, with 14 bases spanning the gap. This CDR3 has 14 amino acids. In DNA, the CDR3 is TGTGCCAGCAGTGGCCTGGTGGCGGACTATGGCTACACCTTC. Amino acid sequence: CASSGLVADYGYTF.

This clone was picked up a small number of times. The chain combines TRBV28 with TRBJ2-1, with 13 bases lining up with TRBD2. The CDR3 spans 15 residues. J was trimmed by 7 bases and V by 8 bases; bases with no gene match: 8. The V gene's germline CDR1 is MDHEN and CDR2 SYDVKM. CDR3 amino acids: CASGTSGVGSNEQFF. CDR3 in DNA: TGTGCCAGCGGGACTAGCGGGGTCGGAAGTAATGAGCAGTTCTTC.

V usage is TRBV7-2 and J usage is TRBJ1-4; possibly TRBD1 for D (6 bases). Germline V gene lookup returns CDR1 SGHTA and CDR2 FQGNSA. V was trimmed by 2 bases and J by 7 bases, leaving 8 bases between them. The CDR3 runs to 13 residues. CDR3 sequence: CASSLNRVEKLFF. The DNA of the CDR3 is TGTGCCAGCAGCTTAAACAGGGTTGAAAAACTGTTTTTT.

This chain joins TRBV5-4 and TRBJ1-6; 7 bases are a match to TRBD1. The CDR3 length is 15 residues. Germline V lookup: CDR1 SGHNT, CDR2 YYREEE (reference sequence). After removal of 0 bases from V and 10 bases from J, the junction contained 7 bases not matched to a gene. CDR3 nucleotides: TGTGCCAGCAGCTTGGGCGACAGGGTCGGATCACCCCTCCACTTT. This encodes CASSLGDRVGSPLHF.

The chain recombines TRBV5-4 with TRBJ2-5; TRBD2 aligns across 12 bases. Germline trimming cut 0 bases from V and 5 bases from J; bases unmatched to any gene: 11. This CDR3 is built from 18 residues. Looked up from germline, CDR1 is SGHNT and CDR2 is YYREEE (reference sequence). CDR3 bases: TGTGCCAGCAGCTTGGCTCTCCTAGCGGGAGGGGAAGGGGAGACCCAGTACTTC. It encodes CASSLALLAGGEGETQYF.

The V gene is TRBV7-2, the J gene TRBJ2-7; 7 bases align to TRBD2. The length of the CDR3 is 15 residues. The J segment lost 0 bases and the V segment lost 4 bases, leaving 6 bases of the junction unmatched. Germline CDR1 reads SGHTA; CDR2 reads FQGNSA. The DNA for the CDR3 is TGTGCCAGCAGCTCCTCGTGGGGGGGCTCCTACGAGCAGTACTTC. This codes for CASSSSWGGSYEQYF.

V gene TRBV4-3 combines with J gene TRBJ2-7; 10 bases line up with TRBD2. The CDR3 extends over 17 amino acids. Germline V lookup: CDR1 LGHNA, CDR2 YSLEER. J gave up 3 bases and V 0 bases, and 8 bases lay outside the gene matches. The CDR3 loop reads CASSQDFSSGSFYEQYF. DNA of the CDR3: TGCGCCAGCAGCCAAGATTTTTCTAGCGGGAGCTTCTACGAGCAGTACTTC.

The V gene is TRBV28, the J gene TRBJ2-4; maybe TRBD2 (5 bases). The CDR3 length is 16 residues. The germline CDR1 and CDR2 sequences are MDHEN and SYDVKM. The V gene lost 3 bases and the J gene lost 2 bases, with 14 bases spanning the gap. The CDR3 protein is CASSFEGKFSKNIQYF. In nucleotides, the CDR3 is TGTGCCAGCAGTTTTGAGGGTAAATTCTCCAAAAACATTCAGTACTTC.

This chain connects TRBV7-2 to TRBJ2-1; TRBD2 aligns across 9 bases. The CDR3 is 16 amino acids. In germline, CDR1 is SGHTA, CDR2 FQGNSA. Unmatched junction bases numbered 5, after V lost 5 bases and J lost 0 bases. CDR3 DNA: TGTGCCAGCAGCCCCGCTAGCGGGGCCTCCTACAATGAGCAGTTCTTC. Its translation: CASSPASGASYNEQFF.

V usage is TRBV6-1 and J usage is TRBJ1-2, with a tentative D call TRBD1 (5 bases). The germline V gene has CDR1 MNHNS and CDR2 SASEGT. V was shortened by 2 bases and J by 13 bases, with 11 bases between the two germline ends. The CDR3 has 11 amino acids. CDR3 DNA sequence: TGTGCCAGCAGTGAACGGGGGTGGAGCACCTTC. Amino acids: CASSERGWSTF.

The V gene is TRBV4-1, the J gene TRBJ1-1, with D tentatively TRBD1 (5 bases). Germline values: CDR1 MGHRA, CDR2 YSYEKL. The CDR3 consists of 14 residues. V lost 4 bases, J lost 5 bases, and 14 bases lay in between. The CDR3 sequence is CASSRSGEDTEAFF. The CDR3 DNA follows: TGCGCCAGCAGCCGTTCGGGGGAGGATACTGAAGCTTTCTTT.